The rows below give T cell receptor beta chains drawn from one sample of a study of control samples from healthy donors and cancer patients. Sequencing used immunoSEQ multiplex PCR; TCRdb keeps in-frame clones, though not all of them. The data contain over 100,000 clones, approximately 88% of them seen just once; the ten biggest clones take up about 3.2%. Input material: blood. These receptors were collected from a man in his forties in good health. Each CDR3 is given with its conserved first and last residue. D genes are given only for firm matches. Some rows mark clone size as missing; the rest say once, few, many or name a class of expanded clone.

j_call v_call d_call clone_size cdr3_aa cdr3_nt
TRBJ2-3 TRBV9 TRBD2 NA CASSISGEGMTDTQYF TGTGCCAGCAGCATAAGCGGGGAGGGAATGACAGATACGCAGTATTTT
TRBJ1-6 TRBV5-1 NA NA CASSKLTDNSPLHF TGCGCCAGCAGCAAACTTACAGATAATTCACCCCTCCACTTT
TRBJ1-4 TRBV5-5 NA NA CASSTGTRDEKLFF TGTGCCAGCAGTACCGGGACAAGGGATGAAAAACTGTTTTTT
TRBJ1-5 TRBV7-2 NA NA CASSLPGEPQHF TGTGCCAGCAGCTTACCTGGGGAGCCCCAGCATTTT
TRBJ1-1 TRBV11-2 NA NA CASSSGFTEAFF TGTGCCAGCAGTTCAGGGTTCACTGAAGCTTTCTTT
TRBJ1-2 TRBV5-1 NA NA CASSLDQYGYTF TGCGCCAGCAGCTTGGACCAGTATGGCTACACCTTC
TRBJ2-7 TRBV5-1 TRBD1 NA CASSPQGAPSTYEQYF TGCGCCAGCAGCCCCCAGGGGGCTCCTTCAACCTACGAGCAGTACTTC
TRBJ2-7 TRBV5-8 NA NA CASSAGQGSYEQYF TGTGCCAGCAGCGCTGGGCAGGGTTCCTACGAGCAGTACTTC
TRBJ1-1 TRBV10-3 NA NA CAISEGKEYGGMNTEAFF TGTGCCATCAGTGAAGGGAAGGAGTACGGTGGAATGAACACTGAAGCTTTCTTT
TRBJ2-1 TRBV7-8 TRBD2 NA CASSLIAGGPNEQFF TGTGCCAGCAGCTTGATAGCGGGGGGGCCGAATGAGCAGTTCTTC
TRBJ2-7 TRBV19 TRBD2 NA CASSSQRIGGIEQYF TGTGCCAGTAGTAGCCAGAGGATCGGGGGGATCGAGCAGTACTTC
TRBJ2-7 TRBV10-1 NA once CASIADSYEQYF TGCGCCAGCATTGCGGACAGCTACGAGCAGTACTTC
TRBJ2-3 TRBV24-1 NA NA CATSDPAGADTQYF TGTGCCACCAGTGACCCGGCCGGGGCCGATACGCAGTATTTT
TRBJ2-1 TRBV7-7 NA NA CASSHGRNYNEQFF TGTGCCAGCAGCCACGGACGGAACTACAATGAGCAGTTCTTC
TRBJ1-1 TRBV30 NA NA CAWSRQLNTEAFF TGTGCCTGGAGTAGGCAGCTGAACACTGAAGCTTTCTTT
TRBJ1-2 TRBV4-1 TRBD1 many CASSQERTGGGYTF TGCGCCAGCAGCCAAGAAAGAACAGGGGGTGGCTACACCTTC
TRBJ1-6 TRBV2 NA NA CASRAERSPLHF TGTGCCAGCAGGGCCGAGAGGTCACCCCTCCACTTT
TRBJ2-3 TRBV6-5 TRBD1 NA CASRSGTGVDTQYF TGTGCCAGCAGGTCCGGGACAGGGGTAGATACGCAGTATTTT
TRBJ2-1 TRBV30 TRBD1 NA CAWSVLDRAYNEQFF TGTGCCTGGAGTGTATTGGACAGGGCCTACAATGAGCAGTTCTTC
TRBJ2-7 TRBV7-9 TRBD2 NA CASSLSGGAAEQYF TGTGCCAGCAGCTTAAGCGGGGGGGCTGCCGAGCAGTACTTC
TRBJ2-4 TRBV5-4 TRBD1 NA CASSPAPGGIQYF TGTGCCAGCAGCCCCGCCCCAGGGGGCATTCAGTACTTC
TRBJ2-5 TRBV9 TRBD1 NA CASSTGTGQETQYF TGTGCCAGCAGCACCGGGACAGGTCAAGAGACCCAGTACTTC
TRBJ1-2 TRBV5-5 NA NA CASTERGAGGYTF TGTGCCAGCACCGAGCGGGGGGCGGGTGGCTACACCTTC
TRBJ1-2 TRBV6-1 NA NA CASSETRVANYGYTF TGTGCCAGCAGTGAAACGCGGGTAGCTAACTATGGCTACACCTTC
TRBJ1-5 TRBV29-1 NA NA CSALSGGSNQPQHF TGCAGCGCCCTGAGTGGGGGGAGCAATCAGCCCCAGCATTTT
TRBJ2-3 TRBV24-1 NA once CATTGGRDTQYF TGTGCCACCACCGGAGGGAGAGATACGCAGTATTTT
TRBJ1-5 TRBV12-3/TRBV12-4 NA NA CASSLAGREPQHF TGTGCCAGCAGTTTAGCTGGGAGGGAGCCCCAGCATTTT
TRBJ2-7 TRBV7-8 NA NA CASSRTGGAYEQYF TGTGCCAGCAGCCGCACAGGGGGGGCCTACGAGCAGTACTTC
TRBJ2-2 TRBV24-1 NA NA CATSESSVSNTGELFF TGTGCCACCAGTGAATCTAGCGTTTCGAACACCGGGGAGCTGTTTTTT
TRBJ1-6 TRBV5-6 NA NA CASSLFDHQNSPLHF TGTGCCAGCAGCTTGTTTGACCACCAGAATTCACCCCTCCACTTT
TRBJ1-3 TRBV7-2 NA NA CASSYRQAGNTIYF TGTGCCAGCAGCTACAGACAGGCTGGAAACACCATATATTTT
TRBJ2-3 TRBV19 NA NA CASSVSPGTDTQYF TGTGCCAGTAGTGTCTCTCCGGGCACAGATACGCAGTATTTT
TRBJ2-3 TRBV3-1/TRBV3-2 TRBD2 NA CASGGEGVADTQYF TGTGCCAGCGGGGGGGAGGGAGTCGCAGATACGCAGTATTTT
TRBJ2-7 TRBV5-4 TRBD1 few CASSLVGTGEQYF TGTGCCAGCAGCTTGGTAGGGACAGGTGAGCAGTACTTC
TRBJ2-2 TRBV6-5 NA NA CASSPLNTGELFF TGTGCCAGCAGTCCCTTGAACACCGGGGAGCTGTTTTTT
TRBJ2-2 TRBV18 NA NA CASSPVSGELFF TGTGCCAGCTCACCCGTGAGCGGGGAGCTGTTTTTT
TRBJ1-5 TRBV3-1/TRBV3-2 TRBD1 once CASSSQGKNQPQHF TGTGCCAGCAGCTCACAGGGGAAGAATCAGCCCCAGCATTTT
TRBJ2-1 TRBV7-2 NA NA CASSLEFGYNEQFF TGTGCCAGCAGCTTAGAATTCGGATACAATGAGCAGTTCTTC
TRBJ1-3 TRBV30 NA NA CAWKESSGNTIYF TGTGCCTGGAAAGAGAGCTCTGGAAACACCATATATTTT
TRBJ2-1 TRBV9 TRBD2 NA CASSFAGGLYNEQFF TGTGCCAGCAGTTTTGCGGGGGGGTTGTACAATGAGCAGTTCTTC